What follows are 11 T cell receptor beta chains derived from one specimen sequenced in a study of cytotoxic CD8 clonotypes in ibrutinib-treated CLL. The table came from immunoSEQ multiplex PCR; TCRdb's copy has only in-frame clones and leaves some out. The sample yields about 45,000 clones, 50% to 80% seen once. The source was PBMCs, collected after 24 months of ibrutinib treatment. The receptors here all came from a human donor with chronic lymphocytic leukemia.

The count of this clone is one. The chain is built from TRBV27 and TRBJ2-1; 12 nucleotides match TRBD2. CDR1 is MNHEY and CDR2 is SMNVEV in the germline V gene (reference sequence). The CDR3 has 16 residues. The V and J ends lost 5 bases and 8 bases, in that order; junction bases with no gene match: 10. CDR3 DNA: TGTGCCAGCAGTCTCCTAGCGGGAGGGCCGCCCGATGAGCAGTTCTTC. The encoded protein is CASSLLAGGPPDEQFF.

The chain couples TRBV19 to TRBJ1-5; D uncertain. The CDR3 runs to 13 residues. Trimming cost V 5 bases and J 6 bases, with 11 bases left between them. Germline V gene sequence: CDR1 LNHDA, CDR2 SQIVND (reference sequence). CDR3 bases: TGTGCCAGTAGTTTCGGGGAGGGTCAGCCCCAGCATTTT. Its protein product is CASSFGEGQPQHF.

CDR3 in DNA: TGTGCCTGGGGCTTCTCCGGCCTCCTGAAGACCCAGTACTTC. Translated, it gives CAWGFSGLLKTQYF. J is TRBJ2-5 and V is TRBV30; unclear D gene. V lost 5 bases to trimming and J lost 6 bases, with 19 bases between them. Germline CDR1 reads GTSNPN; CDR2 reads SVGIG (reference sequence). The CDR3 is made up of 14 amino acids.

This chain uses TRBV18 with TRBJ1-2; D is undetermined. CDR1 is KGHSH, CDR2 LQKENI, per germline. With 6 bases removed from V and 2 bases from J, the gap between germline ends came to 16 bases. This CDR3 is 15 amino acids long. The CDR3 protein is CASSPGGVSNYGYTF. In nucleotides, the CDR3 is TGTGCCAGCTCCCCAGGAGGCGTCTCCAACTATGGCTACACCTTC.

The chain carries TRBV15 and TRBJ2-5; D gene unclear. This CDR3 contains 14 residues. Germline V CDR1 and CDR2: LNHNV, YYDKDF (reference sequence). V was clipped by 1 base and J by 4 bases, with 10 bases between them. CDR3 region: CATSRGRLAETQYF. CDR3 bases: TGTGCCACCAGCAGAGGTAGACTGGCAGAGACCCAGTACTTC. The full variable domain, with the rest looked up from reference TRBV15 and TRBJ2-5, is DAMVIQNPRYQVTQFGKPVTLSCSQTLNHNVMYWYQQKSSQAPKLLFHYYDKDFNNEADTPDNFQSRRPNTSFCFLDIRSPGLGDTAMYLCATSRGRLAETQYFGPGTRLLVL.

The chain links TRBV6-6 to TRBJ2-2; 9 nucleotides align to TRBD1. The CDR3 covers 14 residues. The ends lost 5 bases at V and 7 bases at J; junction bases unmatched: 5. Germline assignment: CDR1 MNHNY and CDR2 SVGAGI (reference sequence). The CDR3: CASSRGQGIGELFF. The CDR3, as DNA: TGTGCCAGCAGTAGGGGACAGGGAATCGGGGAGCTGTTTTTT.

This clone was seen ten or more times. The rearrangement links TRBV7-6 to TRBJ1-4, with D possibly matching TRBD1 (6 bases). From germline, CDR1 is SGHVS and CDR2 FNYEAQ. V was trimmed by 0 bases and J by 11 bases, leaving 19 bases between them. This CDR3 contains 16 residues. The CDR3 nucleotides read TGTGCCAGCAGCTTAGCGATGGCAGGGGCCGTGGGGAAACTGTTTTTT. It translates to CASSLAMAGAVGKLFF. Variable domain in full (rest from reference TRBV7-6 and TRBJ1-4): GAGVSQSPRYKVTKRGQDVALRCDPISGHVSLYWYRQALGQGPEFLTYFNYEAQQDKSGLPNDRFSAERPEGSISTLTIQRTEQRDSAMYRCASSLAMAGAVGKLFFGSGTQLSVL.

The genes are TRBV9 and TRBJ2-3, with no clear D. V dropped 1 base and J dropped 4 bases, with 10 bases sitting between them. This CDR3 is built from 14 residues. The germline gives CDR1 SGDLS, CDR2 YYNGEE. The CDR3 region has the DNA TGTGCCAGCAGCGTACGTGTCGGGTCAGATACGCAGTATTTT. It yields the protein CASSVRVGSDTQYF.

The chain has TRBV19 and TRBJ1-3, with D perhaps TRBD1 (6 bases). V was shortened by 9 bases and J by 0 bases, with 18 bases between the two germline ends. CDR3 size: 16 residues. Germline-derived CDR1 and CDR2 are LNHDA and SQIVND (reference sequence). CDR3 sequence reads: CARDRFCRSSGNTIYF. The CDR3 DNA follows: TGTGCCAGAGACAGGTTTTGTCGGAGCTCTGGAAACACCATATATTTT.

This chain uses TRBV27 with TRBJ2-5; TRBD1 might be the D (6 bases). Germline CDR1 MNHEY, CDR2 SMNVEV (reference sequence). Trimming removed 6 bases at V and 3 bases at J, with 32 bases between. This CDR3 comprises 20 residues. The CDR3 DNA follows: TGTGCCAGCAGCCCATTCCGTGGGGCCCAGGGGAAGGGGATTAAAGAGACCCAGTACTTC. This encodes CASSPFRGAQGKGIKETQYF.

The chain uses TRBV6-1 and TRBJ2-1; unclear D gene. Germline CDR1 reads MNHNS; CDR2 reads SASEGT. The length of the CDR3 is 11 residues. Trimming took off 5 bases at V and 5 bases at J, with 4 bases between the two ends. The CDR3 sequence: CASSYHNEQFF. CDR3 DNA: TGTGCCAGCAGTTACCACAATGAGCAGTTCTTC.